The clone carrying this T cell receptor beta chain came up many times. V trimming: 0 bases; J trimming: 1 base; junction bases outside the gene matches: 3. Germline CDR1 and CDR2: KGHSH and LQKENI. The CDR3 covers 16 residues. Time point in this sample: sample taken at primary tumor resection. TCRs were sequenced from unsorted whole RNA of tumor, nontumor lung or PBMC. The record originates from a study of spatial heterogeneity in lung cancer. In TCRdb, the 5' RACE reads were re-called with MiXCR into one record per CDR3 protein. The repertoire holds tens of thousands of distinct CDR3 sequences, with over 5.5% as singletons.

This clonotype was sampled from a male donor with early-stage non-small cell lung cancer. V usage is TRBV18 and J usage is TRBJ1-5; 7 nucleotides line up with TRBD1. Sequencing used PBMCs, obtained at surgery. The CDR3 bases are TGTGCCAGCTCACCACCGGAGGGGGCGAGCAATCAGCCCCAGCATTTT. Amino acid sequence: CASSPPEGASNQPQHF.